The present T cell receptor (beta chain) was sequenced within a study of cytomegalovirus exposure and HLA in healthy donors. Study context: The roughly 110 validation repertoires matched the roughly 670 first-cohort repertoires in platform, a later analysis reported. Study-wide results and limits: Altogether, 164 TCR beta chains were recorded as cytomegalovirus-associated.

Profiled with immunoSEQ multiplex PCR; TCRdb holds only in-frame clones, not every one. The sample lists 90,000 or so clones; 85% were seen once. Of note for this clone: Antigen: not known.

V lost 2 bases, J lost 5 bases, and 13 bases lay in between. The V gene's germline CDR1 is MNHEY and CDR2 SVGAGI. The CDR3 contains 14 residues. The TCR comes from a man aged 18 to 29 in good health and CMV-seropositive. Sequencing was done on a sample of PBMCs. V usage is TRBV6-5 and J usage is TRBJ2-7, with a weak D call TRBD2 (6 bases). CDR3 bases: TGTGCCAGCAGTTACGCGGGACTCAGGAACGAGCAGTACTTC. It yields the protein CASSYAGLRNEQYF.